The present T cell receptor beta chain was sequenced within a study of cytomegalovirus exposure and HLA in healthy donors. Primers: 60 Vbeta forward and 13 Jbeta reverse. Sequencing was performed with immunoSEQ multiplex PCR; in TCRdb, only in-frame clones are kept and a portion is missing. This sample has approximately 100,000 clones, with 70% found just once. The CDR3 has 16 residues. J lost 0 bases, V lost 6 bases, and 13 bases had no gene match. CDR1 SQVTM and CDR2 ANQGSEA come from the germline V gene. This receptor was identified in a man aged 40-50 years in good health and CMV-seropositive. Material for sequencing was PBMCs. V and J are TRBV29-1 and TRBJ2-5; 7 bases align to TRBD2. In DNA form, the CDR3 reads TGCAGCGTCCGCCCGAGCGGGACGCCGTACCAAGAGACCCAGTACTTC. Encoded protein: CSVRPSGTPYQETQYF.